These 14 T cell receptor beta chains came from one sample sequenced in a study of chemoradiotherapy in HPV16-positive cancers. The data were produced by immunoSEQ multiplex PCR, yet TCRdb's version contains in-frame clones alone and is incomplete. The sample consists of several thousand clones, around 73% of them appearing once. This sample was obtained from a patient who underwent chemoradiotherapy. Receptors were obtained from a human donor with HPV-associated anogenital cancer.

V gene TRBV6-5 combines with J gene TRBJ2-5, with D maybe TRBD2 (7 bases). The CDR3 is 14 amino acids. The germline V gene encodes CDR1 MNHEY and CDR2 SVGAGI. Trimming removed 4 bases from V and 5 bases from J, with 14 bases in between. CDR3 loop: CASSSSRGAETQYF. Here the CDR3 DNA reads TGTGCCAGCAGTTCCTCCCGGGGGGCGGAGACCCAGTACTTC.

V gene TRBV6-5 combines with J gene TRBJ2-7; D is unresolved. Germline CDR1 MNHEY, CDR2 SVGAGI. The CDR3 has 14 amino acids. V was shortened by 4 bases and J by 3 bases, with 13 bases between the two germline ends. The CDR3 DNA follows: TGTGCCAGCAGTTCGACTCCCCTAGTCTACGAGCAGTACTTC. It specifies CASSSTPLVYEQYF.

J is TRBJ1-1 and V is TRBV6-1; D is perhaps TRBD1 (5 bases). CDR3 length: 19 residues. The germline V gene has CDR1 MNHNS and CDR2 SASEGT. V lost 1 base to trimming and J lost 7 bases, with 28 bases between them. CDR3 amino acids: CASSEELWDEGFGDREAFF. The CDR3, as DNA: TGTGCCAGCAGTGAAGAGCTTTGGGACGAAGGTTTCGGAGACCGTGAAGCTTTCTTT.

This chain joins TRBV7-6 and TRBJ2-5; D unresolved. Germline V gives CDR1 SGHVS, CDR2 FNYEAQ. The CDR3 runs 13 residues. The ends were cut back, 1 base at V and 5 bases at J, with 8 bases in the middle. The chain's CDR3 is CASSLGVSETQYF. In DNA form, the CDR3 reads TGTGCCAGCAGCTTAGGGGTTTCGGAGACCCAGTACTTC.

The chain couples TRBV7-2 to TRBJ2-3; D gene ambiguous. The germline CDR1 and CDR2 sequences are SGHTA and FQGNSA. V was trimmed by 5 bases and J by 1 base, leaving 13 bases between them. The CDR3 contains 15 residues. Written as DNA, the CDR3 is TGTGCCAGCAGCCAGGACCTGATGGGCACAGATACGCAGTATTTT. Protein product: CASSQDLMGTDTQYF. Complete variable domain (other parts from reference TRBV7-2 and TRBJ2-3): GAGVSQSPSNKVTEKGKDVELRCDPISGHTALYWYRQSLGQGLEFLIYFQGNSAPDKSGLPSDRFSAERTGGSVSTLTIQRTQQEDSAVYLCASSQDLMGTDTQYFGPGTRLTVL.

This chain connects TRBV7-9 to TRBJ1-2, with 9 bases lining up with TRBD1. The CDR3 is made up of 15 amino acids. With V trimmed by 4 bases and J by 4 bases, 7 bases remained unmatched. The V gene's germline CDR1 is SEHNR and CDR2 FQNEAQ (reference sequence). CDR3 sequence (DNA): TGTGCCAGCAGCTACGGACAGGGGTCTGTCTATGGCTACACCTTC. As protein: CASSYGQGSVYGYTF.

The chain uses TRBV11-2 and TRBJ1-3, with 10 nucleotides matching TRBD1. The J segment lost 2 bases and the V segment lost 8 bases, leaving 6 bases of the junction unmatched. CDR1 is SGHAT, CDR2 FQNNGV, per germline. There are 15 residues in the CDR3. This CDR3 is CASWGQGIPGNTIYF. CDR3 coding DNA: TGTGCCAGCTGGGGACAGGGGATACCTGGAAACACCATATATTTT.

This chain joins TRBV30 and TRBJ1-2, with TRBD1 identical over 11 bases. V was clipped by 5 bases and J by 8 bases; unmatched bases: 7. CDR1 GTSNPN and CDR2 SVGIG come from the germline V gene (reference sequence). The CDR3 sequence is 13 residues long. CDR3: CAWAGTGGVGYTF. In nucleotides, the CDR3 is TGTGCCTGGGCCGGGACAGGGGGGGTAGGCTACACCTTC.

The V gene is TRBV28, the J gene TRBJ2-5, with D perhaps matching TRBD1 (5 bases). The V gene's germline CDR1 is MDHEN and CDR2 SYDVKM. V was clipped by 6 bases and J by 5 bases, with 16 bases between them. There are 14 residues in the CDR3. CDR3 DNA: TGTGCCAGCAGGGGCGGCAGGGAAGACGAGACCCAGTACTTC. It encodes CASRGGREDETQYF.

This clone turned up a few times. V usage is TRBV5-1 and J usage is TRBJ1-5, with 9 bases fitting TRBD1. Per the germline V gene, CDR1 is SGHRS and CDR2 is YFSETQ. CDR3 length: 15 amino acids. V shed 4 bases, J shed 5 bases, and the junction held 7 bases outside the gene matches. The CDR3 coding sequence is TGCGCCAGCAGCCCGGGACAGGGTGGCTATCAGCCCCAGCATTTT. It yields the protein CASSPGQGGYQPQHF. Using reference TRBV5-1 and TRBJ1-5 for the parts outside the CDR3, the full variable domain is KAGVTQTPRYLIKTRGQQVTLSCSPISGHRSVSWYQQTPGQGLQFLFEYFSETQRNKGNFPGRFSGRQFSNSRSEMNVSTLELGDSALYLCASSPGQGGYQPQHFGDGTRLSIL.

The chain employs TRBV28 and TRBJ1-5; 7 bases map to TRBD1. With 2 bases clipped from V and 7 bases from J, the junction kept 5 bases outside the gene matches. The CDR3 covers 14 residues. Germline lookup yields CDR1 MDHEN and CDR2 SYDVKM. The CDR3 DNA follows: TGTGCCAGCAGTTTACAGGGGGAGGGCCAGCCCCAGCATTTT. This gives the protein CASSLQGEGQPQHF.

The chain joins TRBV5-1 to TRBJ2-1, with D unclear. V was trimmed by 5 bases and J by 4 bases, leaving 7 bases between them. The CDR3 extends over 12 amino acids. Germline-derived CDR1 and CDR2 are SGHRS and YFSETQ. CDR3 sequence reads: CASRVQYNEQFF. In nucleotides, the CDR3 is TGCGCCAGCAGGGTACAATACAATGAGCAGTTCTTC.

V is TRBV18 and J is TRBJ2-3; 7 nucleotides match TRBD1. The CDR3 consists of 15 residues. Germline CDR1 is KGHSH and CDR2 is LQKENI. V lost 3 bases and J lost 3; bases outside the gene matches: 6. For the CDR3, the DNA is TGTGCCAGCTCACCGCGACAGGGAACAACAGATACGCAGTATTTT. Translation gives CASSPRQGTTDTQYF.

This clone showed up just a few times. This sequence joins TRBV4-3 and TRBJ2-3; D is uncertain. The CDR3 is made up of 14 amino acids. Trimming left V 0 bases short and J 2 bases short, with 6 bases between. The germline gives CDR1 LGHNA, CDR2 YSLEER. CDR3 sequence reads: CASSQDGHTDTQYF. CDR3 DNA: TGCGCCAGCAGCCAAGATGGGCACACAGATACGCAGTATTTT.